Listed below are T cell receptor beta chains from one sample, sequenced in a study of blood T cells in healthy people across ages. TCRdb re-analysed the 5' RACE reads in MiXCR, keeping a single row per CDR3 protein. This sample yields some 1,800,000 distinct CDR3 sequences, of which roughly two fifths are seen a single time; under 25% belongs to the top ten. The sequenced sample was blood. These receptor sequences come from a human donor in good health. Each CDR3 is given with its conserved first and last residue.

V	J	CDR3
TRBV20-1	TRBJ1-1	CSASLSGGTEAFF
TRBV4-1	TRBJ1-6	CASSQEEGGYSPLHF
TRBV7-9	TRBJ1-2	CASSLAWQGADGYTF
TRBV5-5	TRBJ2-3	CASSPPVSTDTQYF
TRBV7-9	TRBJ2-7	CASSFSGGQFYEQYF
TRBV7-2	TRBJ2-7	CASSPSSGGLSYEQYF
TRBV9	TRBJ2-1	CASSVPSSWDEQFF
TRBV4-2	TRBJ1-2	CASSQIGTGVSGYTF
TRBV7-2	TRBJ1-2	CASSFDLANYGYTF
TRBV4-2	TRBJ1-2	CASSHLDRGGFGGYTF
TRBV11-2	TRBJ2-7	CVNSLDRAAYEQYF
TRBV6-2/TRBV6-3	TRBJ2-7	CASSTQRTGAAYEQYF
TRBV7-3	-	CASSSQPGRQETQYF
TRBV9	TRBJ1-2	CASSGQGDGYTF
TRBV24-1	TRBJ2-2	CATSDSGTGELFF
TRBV4-2	TRBJ1-2	CASSPQVATNYGYTF
TRBV7-9	TRBJ2-5	CASSLVRHSQETQYF
TRBV3-1	TRBJ2-6	CASSPRPGTGTGANVLTF
TRBV20-1	TRBJ1-2	CSAGGQAGGYTF
TRBV5-1	TRBJ1-1	CASSFTVGRKNTEAFF
TRBV18	TRBJ2-7	CASSPTGGGITYEQYF
TRBV6-2/TRBV6-3	TRBJ2-1	CASSYYRDEQFF
TRBV29-1	TRBJ1-2	CSVAGVGHYGYTF
TRBV18	TRBJ2-7	CASSSDRVTLSYEQYF
TRBV5-1	TRBJ2-5	CASTVQGGETQYF
TRBV9	TRBJ1-2	CASSVRGGSDYGYTF
TRBV29-1	TRBJ1-1	CSVSGRGFDEAFF
TRBV20-1	TRBJ2-1	CSARDEAIRTGSYNERFF
TRBV7-4	TRBJ2-7	CASSTGTGNLLCSYEQYF
TRBV5-5	TRBJ1-2	CASSLGTDLGYTF
TRBV3-1	TRBJ2-7	CASSPYFSGGRYEQYF
TRBV12-3/TRBV12-4	TRBJ1-5	CASSPQGLPQHF
TRBV15	TRBJ2-1	CATRSGLAGINEQFF
TRBV12-3/TRBV12-4	TRBJ2-5	CASSPGTENSQETQYF
TRBV24-1	TRBJ1-1	CATSEEGTAGAAFF
TRBV4-2	TRBJ2-5	CASSPLRAGGRETQYF
TRBV28	TRBJ1-2	CASSTGTSGGYTF
TRBV29-1	TRBJ1-1	CSVAVQGATEAFF
TRBV4-1	TRBJ2-6	CASSQGGGLSGANVLTF
TRBV29-1	-	CSAETGNEQYF
TRBV12-3/TRBV12-4	TRBJ1-2	CASSLTSPGQGALGYTF
TRBV11-2	TRBJ2-3	CASSLVALADTQYF
TRBV6-5	TRBJ1-2	CASSPLPYRALRGYTF
TRBV6-6	TRBJ1-2	CASSHGEDRMYGYTF
TRBV10-3	TRBJ2-5	CAISTGRTWTEETQYF